Listed here are 28 T cell receptor beta chains from one sample, sequenced in a study of shared clonotypes between healthy human individuals. Method: immunoSEQ multiplex PCR; TCRdb's copy keeps in-frame clones and lacks some. The data contain about 1,800,000 clones, 85% to 95% of them seen just once; the ten biggest clones take up less than 1.5%. Positively selected for CCR7, the CD45RO-negative cells used as naive CD8 cells excluded terminally differentiated effector memory CD45RA+ cells. The sequenced material came from naive CD8+ T cells sorted from blood. Every receptor here comes from a man between 18 and 29 years old in good health.

The rearrangement uses TRBV2 and TRBJ1-4; 7 bases are a match to TRBD1. CDR1 is SNHLY, CDR2 FYNNEI, per germline. The CDR3 has 16 amino acids. V shed 4 bases, J shed 0 bases, and the junction held 5 bases outside the gene matches. The CDR3 spells CASSGDSAATNEKLFF. The CDR3 bases are TGTGCCAGCAGTGGGGACAGTGCTGCAACTAATGAAAAACTGTTTTTT.

CDR3 coding DNA: TGTGCCAGTAACCCTCTCCCGGGGAAGCAGAATAATTCACCCCTCCACTTT. Amino acid sequence: CASNPLPGKQNNSPLHF. This chain uses TRBV19 with TRBJ1-6; D is uncertain. Germline-derived CDR1 and CDR2 are LNHDA and SQIVND (reference sequence). The CDR3 has 17 amino acids. The V end was cut by 7 bases, the J end by 5 bases, with 21 bases between.

The chain joins TRBV7-6 to TRBJ2-7, with TRBD1 identical over 10 bases. After removal of 5 bases from V and 1 base from J, the junction contained 11 bases not matched to a gene. CDR1 is SGHVS and CDR2 is FNYEAQ in the germline V gene. The length of the CDR3 is 17 residues. The CDR3 DNA reads as TGTGCCAGCAGCCCACACCCCGGGACAGGGGATTCCTACGAGCAGTACTTC. Protein sequence: CASSPHPGTGDSYEQYF.

The chain combines TRBV6-5 with TRBJ2-7; 7 nucleotides agree with TRBD1. From germline, CDR1 is MNHEY and CDR2 SVGAGI. The V segment lost 6 bases and the J segment 5 bases; nucleotides outside the gene matches: 7. The CDR3 contains 13 residues. CDR3 DNA sequence: TGTGCCAGCAGCACGGACAGGATCGACGAGCAGTACTTC. Amino acids: CASSTDRIDEQYF.

V is TRBV7-9 and J is TRBJ2-5, with 8 bases identical to TRBD1. The germline V gene encodes CDR1 SEHNR and CDR2 FQNEAQ (reference sequence). V lost 4 bases to trimming and J lost 3 bases; unmatched junction nucleotides: 10. This CDR3 is built from 16 residues. The CDR3, as DNA: TGTGCCAGCAGCTCTAGGGCAGGGGGCTTAGAAGAGACCCAGTACTTC. It specifies CASSSRAGGLEETQYF.

J is TRBJ1-6 and V is TRBV28; D is uncertain. The CDR3 covers 19 residues. V was trimmed by 3 bases and J by 0 bases, leaving 18 bases between them. Germline V gives CDR1 MDHEN, CDR2 SYDVKM. Written as DNA, the CDR3 is TGTGCCAGCAGTTTTAAGGCACCGAGCCGTAGCTCCTATAATTCACCCCTCCACTTT. Its protein product is CASSFKAPSRSSYNSPLHF.

The DNA of the CDR3 is TGTGCCAGTAGTATAACGGCAGAAGCCTACGAGCAGTACTTC. Its protein is CASSITAEAYEQYF. The chain joins TRBV19 to TRBJ2-7; D gene unclear. Trimming cost V 2 bases and J 2 bases, with 10 bases left between them. The CDR3 extends over 14 amino acids. The V gene's germline CDR1 is LNHDA and CDR2 SQIVND (reference sequence). The variable domain in full, with the rest retrieved from reference TRBV19 and TRBJ2-7, is DGGITQSPKYLFRKEGQNVTLSCEQNLNHDAMYWYRQDPGQGLRLIYYSQIVNDFQKGDIAEGYSVSREKKESFPLTVTSAQKNPTAFYLCASSITAEAYEQYFGPGTRLTVT.

The V gene is TRBV10-3, the J gene TRBJ2-5; TRBD1 is a possible D gene (7 bases). Trimming removed 6 bases at V and 3 bases at J, with 20 bases between. The CDR3 has 16 residues. From germline, CDR1 is ENHRY and CDR2 SYGVKD. In DNA form, the CDR3 reads TGTGCCATCAGCCCAACCCGGGGGACAGAGGAAGAGACCCAGTACTTC. Its protein is CAISPTRGTEEETQYF.

DNA for the CDR3: TGTGCCAGCAGCCAACCCGGGAACACTGAAGCTTTCTTT. It is translated as CASSQPGNTEAFF. This chain links TRBV14 with TRBJ1-1; D unresolved. The germline V and J ends were trimmed by 2 bases and 1 base, with 5 bases remaining between them. Looked up from germline, CDR1 is SGHDN and CDR2 is FVKESK. This CDR3 spans 13 amino acids.

A word on this clone: This sample includes further DNA sequences coding for the same CDR3. The genes are TRBV4-1 and TRBJ2-1; D not resolved. CDR3 length: 15 amino acids. V was cut by 0 bases and J by 4 bases, with 10 bases left in between. Germline CDR1 and CDR2: MGHRA and YSYEKL. CDR3 in DNA: TGCGCCAGCAGCCAAGATCCCGGTGGGTACAATGAGCAGTTCTTC. This sequence encodes CASSQDPGGYNEQFF.

This clone has only one observation. The chain combines TRBV6-6 with TRBJ2-5; D possibly corresponds to TRBD1 (6 bases). The CDR3 is made up of 15 amino acids. V lost 5 bases, J lost 2 bases, and 15 bases lay in between. Germline values: CDR1 MNHNY, CDR2 SVGAGI (reference sequence). The CDR3 spells CASSLQGMVQETQYF. CDR3 DNA sequence: TGTGCCAGCAGTCTACAGGGAATGGTTCAAGAGACCCAGTACTTC.

J is TRBJ2-7 and V is TRBV7-8, with D tentatively TRBD2 (5 bases). V lost 4 bases to trimming and J lost 5 bases, with 9 bases between them. CDR1 and CDR2 (germline): SGHVS, FQNEAQ. This CDR3 comprises 12 residues. DNA of the CDR3: TGTGCCAGCAGCTCCGGGGTCCACGAGCAGTACTTC. Amino acids: CASSSGVHEQYF. Using reference TRBV7-8 and TRBJ2-7 for the parts outside the CDR3, the full variable domain is GAGVSQSPRYKVAKRGQDVALRCDPISGHVSLFWYQQALGQGPEFLTYFQNEAQLDKSGLPSDRFFAERPEGSVSTLKIQRTQQEDSAVYLCASSSGVHEQYFGPGTRLTVT.

This clone was picked up many times. The chain is built from TRBV2 and TRBJ2-7; D ambiguous. From germline, CDR1 is SNHLY and CDR2 FYNNEI. The CDR3 runs to 12 residues. V dropped 7 bases and J dropped 3 bases, with 10 bases sitting between them. The CDR3, as DNA: TGTGCCAGCATCGGCCCCAACTACGAGCAGTACTTC. Amino acids: CASIGPNYEQYF.

The chain combines TRBV11-1 with TRBJ2-1, with 9 bases aligning to TRBD2. Germline V gene sequence: CDR1 SGHAT, CDR2 FQDESV (reference sequence). This CDR3 contains 16 residues. V trimming: 4 bases; J trimming: 3 bases; junction bases outside the gene matches: 7. The CDR3: CASSSSGAGGYNEQFF. DNA for the CDR3: TGTGCCAGCAGCTCCTCCGGAGCGGGGGGCTACAATGAGCAGTTCTTC.

Comment on this clone: In the same sample, other DNA sequences code for this CDR3. The rearrangement uses TRBV28 and TRBJ1-1; a weak D match, TRBD1 (5 bases). The germline V and J ends were trimmed by 3 bases and 3 bases, with 11 bases remaining between them. The germline V gene encodes CDR1 MDHEN and CDR2 SYDVKM. The CDR3 is 14 amino acids. For the CDR3, the DNA is TGTGCCAGCAGTTTTGTCGGGGGGGACACTGAAGCTTTCTTT. It yields the protein CASSFVGGDTEAFF.

This chain connects TRBV27 to TRBJ2-2; D may be TRBD1 (5 bases). Germline V gives CDR1 MNHEY, CDR2 SMNVEV (reference sequence). The length of the CDR3 is 16 residues. V was clipped by 2 bases and J by 0 bases, with 10 bases between them. The CDR3 DNA follows: TGTGCCAGCAGTTTAAGGCCAGGGCCGAACACCGGGGAGCTGTTTTTT. It yields the protein CASSLRPGPNTGELFF.

The CDR3 region has the DNA TGCGCCAGCAGCCAAGCTCCTAGCGGCTACAATGAGCAGTTCTTC. It translates to CASSQAPSGYNEQFF. The chain is built from TRBV4-1 and TRBJ2-1; TRBD2 aligns across 7 bases. The CDR3 sequence is 15 residues long. The V gene end was trimmed by 1 base and the J gene end by 3 bases; junction bases not matched to a gene: 3. Germline values: CDR1 MGHRA, CDR2 YSYEKL.

This chain joins TRBV27 and TRBJ2-2; possibly TRBD2 for D (5 bases). The germline V gene encodes CDR1 MNHEY and CDR2 SMNVEV (reference sequence). Trimming stripped 5 bases from V and 6 bases from J, with 16 bases between. CDR3 length: 15 residues. The DNA for the CDR3 is TGTGCCAGCAGTCCTTCCGCTAGCCGACCCGGGGAGCTGTTTTTT. This codes for CASSPSASRPGELFF.

The chain joins TRBV28 to TRBJ1-1; perhaps TRBD1 as D (6 bases). CDR1 and CDR2 (germline): MDHEN, SYDVKM. The CDR3 consists of 15 residues. V shed 8 bases and J shed 5 bases, with 21 bases lying between them. CDR3 DNA sequence: TGTGCCAGCCTATCGGGGGGCCCCACGGAGACTGAAGCTTTCTTT. Protein product: CASLSGGPTETEAFF.

In its sample, this clone was seen a few times. This chain connects TRBV5-6 to TRBJ2-1; the match to TRBD2 covers 13 bases. Germline V lookup: CDR1 SGHDT, CDR2 YYEEEE. The CDR3 length is 16 residues. With 0 bases clipped from V and 7 bases from J, the junction kept 4 bases outside the gene matches. The CDR3 bases are TGTGCCAGCAGCTTGGAACTAGCGGGGGGGATGAATGAGCAGTTCTTC. This codes for CASSLELAGGMNEQFF.

This clone was detected only once. The J gene is TRBJ1-5, the V gene TRBV7-9, with D perhaps matching TRBD1 (5 bases). This CDR3 spans 13 amino acids. Trimming took off 5 bases at V and 6 bases at J, with 11 bases between the two ends. The germline gives CDR1 SEHNR, CDR2 FQNEAQ (reference sequence). CDR3 in amino acids: CASSAAGAQPQHF. For the CDR3, the DNA is TGTGCCAGCAGCGCCGCTGGGGCTCAGCCCCAGCATTTT. The full variable domain, its missing parts supplied by reference TRBV7-9 and TRBJ1-5, is DTGVSQNPRHKITKRGQNVTFRCDPISEHNRLYWYRQTLGQGPEFLTYFQNEAQLEKSRLLSDRFSAERPKGSFSTLEIQRTEQGDSAMYLCASSAAGAQPQHFGDGTRLSIL.

As concerns this clone: Within the sample, other DNA sequences also encode this same CDR3. This chain joins TRBV9 and TRBJ1-3, with no clear D. The V end was cut by 0 bases, the J end by 0 bases, with 7 bases between. This CDR3 is built from 15 residues. Germline CDR1 is SGDLS and CDR2 is YYNGEE. The DNA for the CDR3 is TGTGCCAGCAGCGTAGAAGGGCTCTCTGGAAACACCATATATTTT. Translating it yields CASSVEGLSGNTIYF. The full variable domain, with the rest looked up from reference TRBV9 and TRBJ1-3, is DSGVTQTPKHLITATGQRVTLRCSPRSGDLSVYWYQQSLDQGLQFLIQYYNGEERAKGNILERFSAQQFPDLHSELNLSSLELGDSALYFCASSVEGLSGNTIYFGEGSWLTVV.

The J gene is TRBJ2-7, the V gene TRBV5-5; D might be TRBD1 (5 bases). The CDR3 is 14 amino acids. Germline V lookup: CDR1 SGHKS, CDR2 YYEKEE (reference sequence). V was pared by 1 base and J by 2 bases, with 10 bases between. CDR3 in amino acids: CASSLKGQPYEQYF. CDR3 DNA sequence: TGTGCCAGCAGCTTGAAGGGGCAACCCTACGAGCAGTACTTC.

The chain joins TRBV29-1 to TRBJ1-2; D may be TRBD1 (5 bases). V was cut by 1 base and J by 5 bases, with 8 bases left in between. CDR3 size: 12 residues. The germline CDR1 and CDR2 sequences are SQVTM and ANQGSEA. In DNA, the CDR3 is TGCAGCGTTGAAGGGGAGGGGTATGGCTACACCTTC. It is translated as CSVEGEGYGYTF.

The chain recombines TRBV10-2 with TRBJ2-2, with 8 bases fitting TRBD1. V lost 2 bases, J lost 5 bases, and 4 bases stayed unmatched. The CDR3 length is 15 residues. Germline V CDR1 and CDR2: WSHSY, SAAADI. DNA for the CDR3: TGCGCCAGCAGTGAGACAGGGGGAGGAACCGGGGAGCTGTTTTTT. It codes for CASSETGGGTGELFF.

The chain has TRBV27 and TRBJ2-7; 8 nucleotides agree with TRBD1. In germline, CDR1 is MNHEY, CDR2 SMNVEV (reference sequence). The V and J ends lost 5 bases and 9 bases, in that order; junction bases with no gene match: 15. The CDR3 contains 15 residues. In DNA form, the CDR3 reads TGTGCCAGCAGTCCGGGGACAGGTCCTTACCAGGGGCAGTACTTC. It specifies CASSPGTGPYQGQYF.

V usage is TRBV2 and J usage is TRBJ1-1, with unresolved D. CDR3 length: 13 residues. Trimming left V 7 bases short and J 0 bases short, with 9 bases between. In germline, CDR1 is SNHLY, CDR2 FYNNEI. DNA for the CDR3: TGTGCCAGCACGGTTCCTATGAACACTGAAGCTTTCTTT. It specifies CASTVPMNTEAFF.

The chain links TRBV9 to TRBJ2-1; D call uncertain. CDR3 length: 15 amino acids. Per germline, CDR1 SGDLS and CDR2 YYNGEE. V was cut by 0 bases and J by 8 bases, with 15 bases left in between. The CDR3, as DNA: TGTGCCAGCAGCGTAGAAACGGTAGTCGTAGATGAGCAGTTCTTC. Its translation: CASSVETVVVDEQFF.